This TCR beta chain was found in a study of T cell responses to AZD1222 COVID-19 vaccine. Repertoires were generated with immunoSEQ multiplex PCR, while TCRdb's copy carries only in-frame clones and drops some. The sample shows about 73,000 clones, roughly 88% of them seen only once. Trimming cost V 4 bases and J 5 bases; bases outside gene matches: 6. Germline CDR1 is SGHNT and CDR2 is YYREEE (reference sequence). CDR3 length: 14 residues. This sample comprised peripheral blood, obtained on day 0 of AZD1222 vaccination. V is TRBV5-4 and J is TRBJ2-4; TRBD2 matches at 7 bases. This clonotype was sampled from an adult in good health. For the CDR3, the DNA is TGTGCCAGCAGCCCACCGGGACTACAAAACATTCAGTACTTC. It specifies CASSPPGLQNIQYF.